These 2 T cell receptor beta chains share one sample of origin, sequenced in a study of post-analysis software for immune sequencing data. Overall study results and limits: TRBV segments more frequent in patients than in controls numbered a few and included TRBV5-6, TRBV5-1 and TRBV20-1.

Unique molecular identifiers were built into the TCR beta cDNA libraries. TCRdb re-called the PCR reads with MiXCR, one entry per CDR3 protein. The table lists about 540,000 distinct CDR3 sequences, roughly 34% of them singletons. For these TCRs, the target antigens are not known. Sequencing was performed on blood. All receptors derive from a girl under 18 with multiple sclerosis.

Note on this clonotype: The junction departs from the called germline gene at one end, perhaps through a read error. The CDR3 nucleotides read TGTGCTAGCAGCTTAGCGAAGGGTTCACCCCTCCACTTT. This sequence encodes CASSLAKGSPLHF. The V call is TRBV7-7, the J call TRBJ1-6; no clear D. The CDR3 extends over 13 amino acids. Germline CDR1 is SSHAT and CDR2 is FNYEAQ (reference sequence).

This clonotype was recorded a few times. The V call is TRBV3-1, the J call TRBJ2-7; a weak D match, TRBD1 (7 bases). The germline gives CDR1 LGHDT, CDR2 YNNKEL (reference sequence). This CDR3 is built from 15 residues. V lost 3 bases and J 4 bases, leaving 16 bases between the germline ends. The CDR3 spells CASSHSKTGTYEQYF. In DNA, the CDR3 is TGTGCCAGCAGCCATTCAAAGACAGGGACTTACGAGCAGTACTTC.